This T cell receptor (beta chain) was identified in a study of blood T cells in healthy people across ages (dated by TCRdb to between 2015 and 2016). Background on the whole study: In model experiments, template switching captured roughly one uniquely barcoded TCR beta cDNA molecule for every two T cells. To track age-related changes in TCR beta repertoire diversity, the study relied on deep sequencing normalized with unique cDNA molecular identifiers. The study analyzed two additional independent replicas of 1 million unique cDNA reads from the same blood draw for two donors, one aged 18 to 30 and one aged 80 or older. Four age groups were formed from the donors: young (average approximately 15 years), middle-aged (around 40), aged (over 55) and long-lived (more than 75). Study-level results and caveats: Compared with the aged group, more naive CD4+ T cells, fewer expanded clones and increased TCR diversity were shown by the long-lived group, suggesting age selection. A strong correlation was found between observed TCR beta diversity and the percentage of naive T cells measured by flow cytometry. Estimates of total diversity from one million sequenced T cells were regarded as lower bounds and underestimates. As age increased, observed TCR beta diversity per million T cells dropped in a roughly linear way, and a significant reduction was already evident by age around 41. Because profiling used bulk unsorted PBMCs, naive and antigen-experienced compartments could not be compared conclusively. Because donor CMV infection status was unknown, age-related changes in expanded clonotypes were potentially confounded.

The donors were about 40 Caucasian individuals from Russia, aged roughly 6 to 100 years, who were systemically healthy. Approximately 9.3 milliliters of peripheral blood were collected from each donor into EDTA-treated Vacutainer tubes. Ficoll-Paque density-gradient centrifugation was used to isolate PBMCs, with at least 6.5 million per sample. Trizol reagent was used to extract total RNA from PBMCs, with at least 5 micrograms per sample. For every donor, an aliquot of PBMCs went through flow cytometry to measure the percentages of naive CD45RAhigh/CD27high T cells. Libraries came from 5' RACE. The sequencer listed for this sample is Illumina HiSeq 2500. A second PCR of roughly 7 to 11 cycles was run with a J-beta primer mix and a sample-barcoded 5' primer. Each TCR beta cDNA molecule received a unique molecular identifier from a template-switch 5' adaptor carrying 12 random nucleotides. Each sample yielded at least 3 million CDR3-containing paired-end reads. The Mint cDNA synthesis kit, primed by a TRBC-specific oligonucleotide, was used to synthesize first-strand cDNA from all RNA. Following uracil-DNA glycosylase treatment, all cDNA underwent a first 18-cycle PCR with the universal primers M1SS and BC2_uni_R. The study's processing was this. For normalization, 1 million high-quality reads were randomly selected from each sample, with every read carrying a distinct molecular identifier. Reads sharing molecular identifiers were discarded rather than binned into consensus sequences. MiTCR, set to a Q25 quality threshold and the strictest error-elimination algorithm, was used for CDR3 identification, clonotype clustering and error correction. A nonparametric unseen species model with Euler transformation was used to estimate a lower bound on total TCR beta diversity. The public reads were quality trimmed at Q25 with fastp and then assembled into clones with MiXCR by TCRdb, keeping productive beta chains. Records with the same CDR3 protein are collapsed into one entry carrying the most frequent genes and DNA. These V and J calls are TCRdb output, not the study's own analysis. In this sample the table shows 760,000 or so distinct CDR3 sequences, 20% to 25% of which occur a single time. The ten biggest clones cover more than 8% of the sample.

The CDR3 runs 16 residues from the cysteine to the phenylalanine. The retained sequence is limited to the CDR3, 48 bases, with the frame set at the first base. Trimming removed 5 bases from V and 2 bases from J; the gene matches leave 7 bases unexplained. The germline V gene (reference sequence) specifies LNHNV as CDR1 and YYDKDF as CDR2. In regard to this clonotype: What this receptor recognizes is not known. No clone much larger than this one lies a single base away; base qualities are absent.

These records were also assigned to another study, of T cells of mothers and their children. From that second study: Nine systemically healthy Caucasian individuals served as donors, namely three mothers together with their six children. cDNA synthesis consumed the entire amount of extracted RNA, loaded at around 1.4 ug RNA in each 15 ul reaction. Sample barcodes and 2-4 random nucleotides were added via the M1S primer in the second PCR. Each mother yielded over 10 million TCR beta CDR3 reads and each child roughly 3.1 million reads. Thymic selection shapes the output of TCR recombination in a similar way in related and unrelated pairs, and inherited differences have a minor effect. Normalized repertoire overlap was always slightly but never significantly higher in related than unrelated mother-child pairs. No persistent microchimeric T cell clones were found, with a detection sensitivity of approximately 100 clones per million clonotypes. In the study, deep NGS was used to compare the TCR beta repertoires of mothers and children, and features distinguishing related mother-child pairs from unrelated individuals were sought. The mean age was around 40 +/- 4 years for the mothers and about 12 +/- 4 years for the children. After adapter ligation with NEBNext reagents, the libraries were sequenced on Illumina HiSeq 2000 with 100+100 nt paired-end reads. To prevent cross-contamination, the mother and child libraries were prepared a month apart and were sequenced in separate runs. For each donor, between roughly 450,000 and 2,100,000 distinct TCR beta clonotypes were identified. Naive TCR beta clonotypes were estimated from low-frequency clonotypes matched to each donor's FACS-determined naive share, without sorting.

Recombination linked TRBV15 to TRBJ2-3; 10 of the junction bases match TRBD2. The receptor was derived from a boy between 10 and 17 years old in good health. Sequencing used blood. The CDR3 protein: CATSSQLAGNTDTQYF. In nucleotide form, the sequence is TGTGCCACCAGCTCCCAACTAGCGGGGAACACAGATACGCAGTATTTT.